This TCR beta chain stems from a study of T cells in Graves' hyperthyroidism and ophthalmopathy. The CDR3 has 17 residues. Between the trimmed V and J ends, which lost 0 bases and 2 bases, there was a span of 13 bases. Germline-derived CDR1 and CDR2 are LNHNV and YYDKDF (reference sequence). Uncontrolled infection, other autoimmune disease, pregnancy or lactation barred patients from enrollment. The sample holds many counts of this clonotype. Its antigen remains unidentified. Study-level results: Expanded thyroid clonotypes (above 0.001) were mostly also found in blood. Separating ophthalmopathy from stable hyperthyroidism was achieved by a 13 V-J model. Ophthalmopathy, as predicted by the model, came a median roughly 6.5 months after the prediction.

Amplification of TCR beta CDR3 regions used RNA as the template. The HTBI set primed first-round TCR CDR3 RT-PCR. TCRdb re-called the multiplex PCR reads through MiXCR, storing one row per CDR3 protein. The sample lists roughly 510,000 distinct CDR3 sequences, 35% to 50% occurring once. Material for sequencing was peripheral blood or thyroid tissue (not recorded which). This receptor was identified in an adult woman with Graves' disease, either hyperthyroidism or ophthalmopathy (not recorded which). The rearrangement joins TRBV15 to TRBJ1-4; D is unresolved. The CDR3 reads CATSRDGPVGTNEKLFF. As DNA, the CDR3 is TGTGCCACCAGCAGAGATGGACCAGTCGGGACTAATGAAAAACTGTTTTTT.